This T cell receptor beta chain appears in the sequencing data of a study of shared clonotypes between healthy human individuals. About the study: Each donor's CD4 naive and CD4 memory cells filled three plates apiece, CD8 naive two, and CD8 memory one. Study conclusions and caveats: Memory subsets generally showed smaller estimated richness than naive subsets did.

Regarding this clone: The antigen remains undetermined.

Using approximately 190 ng DNA, some 30,000 T cell genomes, the sorted-subset replicate PCRs were run. Assay used: immunoSEQ multiplex PCR; TCRdb lists only in-frame clones, some missing. The table records some 2,000,000 clones, roughly 96% of them present only once. Between the trimmed V and J ends, which lost 1 base and 7 bases, there was a span of 13 bases. Germline values: CDR1 MDHEN, CDR2 SYDVKM. The CDR3 loop spans 14 amino acids. The study drew all its donors from Caucasian adults living in Nashville, Tennessee. The clonotype comes from a man aged 18 to 29 in good health. V is TRBV28 and J is TRBJ2-5; D is uncertain. The sample taken for sequencing was naive CD4+ T cells sorted from blood. Indicated subset: CD45RA+ positively selected. CDR3 sequence (DNA): TGTGCCAGCAGTTTATCGGCTAGATGGGGGACCCAGTACTTC. Protein sequence: CASSLSARWGTQYF.